Included here is one T cell receptor beta chain sequence, with context. No antigen is known for it. The stimulus was an HIV-1 Gag 15-mer peptide pool, roughly 1 ug/peptide/mL. Sorted nonresponding memory CD4+ T cells were CD40L-negative, CD69-negative, CD45RO-high. Anti-CD28/CD49d costimulation, CD40-blocking antibody and enfuvirtide were given to CD8-depleted PBMCs for 18 hours. With V trimmed by 4 bases and J by 2 bases, 9 bases remained unmatched. CDR3 length: 17 amino acids. Germline lookup yields CDR1 SGHNT and CDR2 YYREEE (reference sequence). This sample stems from a study of persistence of HIV-infected CD4 T cells. The overall study: A couple of participants gave one leukapheresis sample; others gave up to about 180 mL blood repeatedly.

General study results and limits: Degenerate expanded CDR3beta sequences were enriched among CMV- and Gag-responding cells.

The immunoSEQ assay was version 4, run in survey mode. The table came from immunoSEQ multiplex PCR; TCRdb's copy has only in-frame clones and leaves some out. The table records approximately 34,000 clones, roughly four fifths of them present only once. Material: CD4+ T cells sorted from PBMCs after approximately 20-hour stimulation, obtained from a patient who received antiretroviral therapy. This receptor was identified in an adult woman with HIV who was CMV-seropositive. The chain recombines TRBV5-4 with TRBJ2-6, with 7 bases lining up with TRBD1. The CDR3 is CASSPGTALTGANVLTF. The CDR3 nucleotides read TGTGCCAGCAGCCCAGGGACAGCCCTAACTGGGGCCAACGTCCTGACTTTC.